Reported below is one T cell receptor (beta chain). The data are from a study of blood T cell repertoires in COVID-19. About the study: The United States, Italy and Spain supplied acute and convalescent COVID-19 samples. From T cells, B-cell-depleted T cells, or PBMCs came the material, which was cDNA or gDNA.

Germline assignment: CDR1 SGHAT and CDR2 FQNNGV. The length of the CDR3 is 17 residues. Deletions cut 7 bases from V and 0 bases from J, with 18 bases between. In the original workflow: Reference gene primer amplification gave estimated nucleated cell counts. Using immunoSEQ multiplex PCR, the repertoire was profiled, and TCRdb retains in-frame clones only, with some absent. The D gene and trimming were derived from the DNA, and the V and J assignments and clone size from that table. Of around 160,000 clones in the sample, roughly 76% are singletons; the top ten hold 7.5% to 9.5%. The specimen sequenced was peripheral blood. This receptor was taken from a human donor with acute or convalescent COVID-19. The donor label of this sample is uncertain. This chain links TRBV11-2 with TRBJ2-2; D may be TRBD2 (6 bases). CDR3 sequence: CASNRLSGTSNTGELFF. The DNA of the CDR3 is TGTGCCAGCAATCGCCTTTCCGGGACTTCGAACACCGGGGAGCTGTTTTTT.